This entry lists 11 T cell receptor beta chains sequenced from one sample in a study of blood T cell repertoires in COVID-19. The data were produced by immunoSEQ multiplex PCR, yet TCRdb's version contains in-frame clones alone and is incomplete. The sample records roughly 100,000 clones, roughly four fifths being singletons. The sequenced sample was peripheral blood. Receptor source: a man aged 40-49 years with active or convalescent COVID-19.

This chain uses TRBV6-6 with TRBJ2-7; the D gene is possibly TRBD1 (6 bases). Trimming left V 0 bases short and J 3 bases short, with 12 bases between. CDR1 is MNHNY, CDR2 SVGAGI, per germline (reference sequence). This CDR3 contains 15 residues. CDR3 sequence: CASSYSTGRDYEQYF. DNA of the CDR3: TGTGCCAGCAGTTACTCGACAGGCCGTGACTACGAGCAGTACTTC.

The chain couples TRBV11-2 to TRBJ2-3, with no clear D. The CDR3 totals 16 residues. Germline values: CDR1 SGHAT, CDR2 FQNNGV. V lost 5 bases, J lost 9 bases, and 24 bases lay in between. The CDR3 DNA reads TGTGCCAGCAGCCAGGCCCTGGCGTCCGCCGCTGCGACGCAGTATTTT. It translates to CASSQALASAAATQYF.

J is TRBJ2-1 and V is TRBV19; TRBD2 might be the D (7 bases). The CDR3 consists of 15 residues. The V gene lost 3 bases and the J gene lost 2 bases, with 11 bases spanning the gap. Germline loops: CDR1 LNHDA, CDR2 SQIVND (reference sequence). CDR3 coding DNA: TGTGCCAGTAGTATGGGGGGGGCGGCCTACAATGAGCAGTTCTTC. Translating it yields CASSMGGAAYNEQFF.

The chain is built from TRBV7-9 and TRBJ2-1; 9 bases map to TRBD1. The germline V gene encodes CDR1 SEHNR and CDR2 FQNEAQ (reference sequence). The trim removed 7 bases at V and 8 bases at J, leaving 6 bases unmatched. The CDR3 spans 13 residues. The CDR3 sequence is CASKGQGLDEQFF. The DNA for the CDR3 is TGTGCCAGCAAGGGACAGGGACTCGATGAGCAGTTCTTC.

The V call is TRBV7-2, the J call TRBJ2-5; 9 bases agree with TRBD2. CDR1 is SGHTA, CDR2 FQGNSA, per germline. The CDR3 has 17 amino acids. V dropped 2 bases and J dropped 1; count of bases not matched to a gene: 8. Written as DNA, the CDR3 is TGTGCCAGCAGCTTATCGAGGGCTAGCGGGGCCCAAGAGACCCAGTACTTC. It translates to CASSLSRASGAQETQYF.

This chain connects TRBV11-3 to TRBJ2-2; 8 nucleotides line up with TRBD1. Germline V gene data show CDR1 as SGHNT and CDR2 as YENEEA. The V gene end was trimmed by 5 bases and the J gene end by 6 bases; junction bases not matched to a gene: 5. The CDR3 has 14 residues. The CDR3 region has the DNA TGTGCCAGCAGCCCCACGACAGGGGCCGGGGAGCTGTTTTTT. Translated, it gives CASSPTTGAGELFF. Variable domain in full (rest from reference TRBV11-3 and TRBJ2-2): EAGVVQSPRYKIIEKKQPVAFWCNPISGHNTLYWYLQNLGQGPELLIRYENEEAVDDSQLPKDRFSAERLKGVDSTLKIQPAELGDSAVYLCASSPTTGAGELFFGEGSRLTVL.

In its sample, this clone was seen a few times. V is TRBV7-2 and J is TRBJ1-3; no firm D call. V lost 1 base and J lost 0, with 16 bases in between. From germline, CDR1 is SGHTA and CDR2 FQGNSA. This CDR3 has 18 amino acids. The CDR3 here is CASSLDRGSLPSGNTIYF. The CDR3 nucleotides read TGTGCCAGCAGCTTAGACCGGGGATCCCTTCCCTCTGGAAACACCATATATTTT.

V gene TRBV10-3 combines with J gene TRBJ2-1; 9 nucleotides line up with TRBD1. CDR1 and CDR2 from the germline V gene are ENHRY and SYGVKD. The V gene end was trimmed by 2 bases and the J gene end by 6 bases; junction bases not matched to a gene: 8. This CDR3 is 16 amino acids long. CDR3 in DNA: TGTGCCATCAGTGAGCCGCAACAGGGGGCAGTCAATGAGCAGTTCTTC. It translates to CAISEPQQGAVNEQFF.

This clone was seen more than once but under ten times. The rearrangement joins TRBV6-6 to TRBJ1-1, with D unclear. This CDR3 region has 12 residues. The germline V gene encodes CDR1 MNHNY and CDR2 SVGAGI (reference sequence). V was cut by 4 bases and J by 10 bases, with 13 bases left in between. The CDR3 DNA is TGTGCCAGCAGTTTAGAGGTTGCGATAGCTTTCTTT. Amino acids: CASSLEVAIAFF.

CDR3 in amino acids: CASSRTRDSYNEQFF. CDR3 coding DNA: TGTGCCAGCAGCCGTACCCGGGACAGTTACAATGAGCAGTTCTTC. The J gene is TRBJ2-1, the V gene TRBV6-5, with 7 bases aligning to TRBD1. CDR3 length: 15 amino acids. Losses at the gene ends were 6 bases for V and 4 bases for J; bases not matched to a gene: 9. CDR1 MNHEY and CDR2 SVGAGI come from the germline V gene.

CDR3: CASSLAGTGSTGELFF. The CDR3 DNA sequence: TGTGCCAGCAGCTTAGCCGGGACAGGGTCCACCGGGGAGCTGTTTTTT. The V gene is TRBV7-9, the J gene TRBJ2-2, with TRBD1 matching 9 bases. Germline V lookup: CDR1 SEHNR, CDR2 FQNEAQ (reference sequence). V lost 0 bases, J lost 4 bases, and 3 bases stayed unmatched. The CDR3 extends over 16 amino acids.